The 28 T cell receptor beta chains presented below share a single source sample, sequenced in a study of blood T cell repertoires in COVID-19. Profiled with immunoSEQ multiplex PCR; TCRdb holds only in-frame clones, not every one. This sample has about 69,000 clones, with around 89% found just once. The sample taken for sequencing was peripheral blood. These receptor sequences come from a man in his fifties with acute or convalescent COVID-19.

The chain combines TRBV7-8 with TRBJ1-1; no firm D call. In germline, CDR1 is SGHVS, CDR2 FQNEAQ. V shed 5 bases and J shed 4 bases, with 11 bases lying between them. This CDR3 has 13 residues. The CDR3 bases are TGTGCCAGCAGCATAGGGAGAGTCACTGAAGCTTTCTTT. Translating it yields CASSIGRVTEAFF.

This chain's CDR3 is CASSLLAGPSFYEQYF. As DNA, the CDR3 is TGTGCCAGCAGCTTACTAGCGGGACCCTCCTTCTACGAGCAGTACTTC. V usage is TRBV7-2 and J usage is TRBJ2-7; 9 bases line up with TRBD2. The V gene's germline CDR1 is SGHTA and CDR2 FQGNSA. V lost 2 bases, J lost 3 bases, and 8 bases stayed unmatched. This CDR3 region has 16 residues.

The chain uses TRBV28 and TRBJ2-7; TRBD2 is a possible D gene (5 bases). From germline, CDR1 is MDHEN and CDR2 SYDVKM. This CDR3 is built from 14 residues. The ends were cut back, 5 bases at V and 4 bases at J, with 15 bases in the middle. CDR3 coding DNA: TGTGCCAGCAGTCCTCGGACCCGGGGTTACGAGCAGTACTTC. Its translation is CASSPRTRGYEQYF.

The V call is TRBV4-1, the J call TRBJ1-3; D unclear. Trimming pared 0 bases from V and 0 bases from J, leaving 12 bases between. Germline V lookup: CDR1 MGHRA, CDR2 YSYEKL. CDR3 length: 17 residues. CDR3 coding DNA: TGCGCCAGCAGCCAAGAGCCCCCCGAAGCCTCTGGAAACACCATATATTTT. This sequence encodes CASSQEPPEASGNTIYF.

The chain recombines TRBV19 with TRBJ2-5; 11 bases fit TRBD1. The germline gives CDR1 LNHDA, CDR2 SQIVND (reference sequence). Trimming removed 4 bases from V and 5 bases from J; junction bases left unmatched: 3. The CDR3 has 14 amino acids. The CDR3, as DNA: TGTGCCAGTAGTACCGGGACAGGGGGGGAGACCCAGTACTTC. This translates into CASSTGTGGETQYF. The full variable domain, completed using reference TRBV19 and TRBJ2-5, is DGGITQSPKYLFRKEGQNVTLSCEQNLNHDAMYWYRQDPGQGLRLIYYSQIVNDFQKGDIAEGYSVSREKKESFPLTVTSAQKNPTAFYLCASSTGTGGETQYFGPGTRLLVL.

This chain connects TRBV6-2 or TRBV6-3 to TRBJ2-1, with TRBD2 as a possible D gene (7 bases). From germline, CDR1 is MNHEY and CDR2 SVGEGT. The CDR3 runs 12 residues. Trimming took 6 bases from V and 10 from J, leaving 13 bases between them. The CDR3 sequence is CASSSGGLEQFF. DNA of the CDR3: TGTGCCAGCAGCTCGGGGGGCTTGGAGCAGTTCTTC.

The rearrangement joins TRBV15 to TRBJ2-5; D gene unclear. The end of the DNA is better explained by TRBJ2-7, so the J call may be wrong. The CDR3 extends over 10 amino acids. Per germline, CDR1 LNHNV and CDR2 YYDKDF (reference sequence). For the CDR3, the DNA is TGTGCCACCAGCAGAGACGAGCAGTACTTC. It codes for CATSRDEQYF.

This clone was picked up one time. The J gene is TRBJ1-4, the V gene TRBV6-5, with D perhaps matching TRBD1 (5 bases). CDR1 and CDR2 from the germline V gene are MNHEY and SVGAGI. CDR3 size: 14 residues. Trimming removed 7 bases from V and 5 bases from J, with 14 bases in between. This chain's CDR3 is CASKEGHLNEKLFF. The CDR3 DNA sequence: TGTGCCAGCAAGGAGGGGCACTTGAATGAAAAACTGTTTTTT.

The V call is TRBV6-5, the J call TRBJ1-3; D call uncertain. Trimming removed 9 bases from V and 0 bases from J, with 15 bases in between. The CDR3 extends over 15 amino acids. Germline CDR1 MNHEY, CDR2 SVGAGI. The CDR3, as DNA: TGTGCCAGTGCGGGCCAGGACCTCTCTGGAAACACCATATATTTT. It encodes CASAGQDLSGNTIYF.

The genes are TRBV19 and TRBJ1-5, with D maybe TRBD1 (5 bases). CDR1 and CDR2 (germline): LNHDA, SQIVND (reference sequence). V lost 4 bases and J lost 5, with 12 bases in between. The CDR3 extends over 14 amino acids. The CDR3 loop is CASSTSGWDQPQHF. The CDR3 DNA follows: TGTGCCAGTAGTACCTCAGGGTGGGATCAGCCCCAGCATTTT. The full variable domain, rest sourced from reference TRBV19 and TRBJ1-5, is DGGITQSPKYLFRKEGQNVTLSCEQNLNHDAMYWYRQDPGQGLRLIYYSQIVNDFQKGDIAEGYSVSREKKESFPLTVTSAQKNPTAFYLCASSTSGWDQPQHFGDGTRLSIL.

This clone was seen more than once but under ten times. The V call is TRBV24-1, the J call TRBJ2-7, with D perhaps matching TRBD2 (6 bases). V lost 3 bases and J lost 0, with 11 bases in between. CDR1 KGHDR and CDR2 SFDVKD come from the germline V gene. The CDR3 length is 15 residues. This CDR3 reads CATSDGGAPSYEQYF. The CDR3 coding sequence is TGTGCCACCAGTGATGGCGGGGCTCCCTCCTACGAGCAGTACTTC.

The chain is built from TRBV7-9 and TRBJ2-1, with a possible D match to TRBD1 (5 bases). The V gene lost 1 base and the J gene lost 5 bases, with 12 bases spanning the gap. The germline V gene encodes CDR1 SEHNR and CDR2 FQNEAQ (reference sequence). The CDR3 covers 15 residues. The CDR3, as DNA: TGTGCCAGCAGCTTAGAGGGCAGGGCCCACAATGAGCAGTTCTTC. The encoded protein is CASSLEGRAHNEQFF. Full variable domain (rest looked up from reference TRBV7-9 and TRBJ2-1): DTGVSQNPRHKITKRGQNVTFRCDPISEHNRLYWYRQTLGQGPEFLTYFQNEAQLEKSRLLSDRFSAERPKGSFSTLEIQRTEQGDSAMYLCASSLEGRAHNEQFFGPGTRLTVL.

In this sample, this clone turned up once. The chain combines TRBV18 with TRBJ2-7; TRBD1 agrees at 9 bases. The CDR3 sequence is 15 residues long. J was trimmed by 3 bases and V by 4 bases; bases with no gene match: 7. In germline, CDR1 is KGHSH, CDR2 LQKENI. The CDR3 DNA follows: TGTGCCAGCTCACTTACAGGGGGCAGTTTCTACGAGCAGTACTTC. It translates to CASSLTGGSFYEQYF.

CDR3 nucleotides: TGTGGCCCGGCGGGAGGGTTGAACACTGAAGCTTTCTTT. Protein product: CGPAGGLNTEAFF. The rearrangement uses TRBV6-7 and TRBJ1-1; no firm D call. TRBV6-7 is an open reading frame, and its role is uncertain. CDR3 length equals 13 residues.

The V and J genes are TRBV19 and TRBJ2-7; TRBD2 aligns across 12 bases. Trimming removed 5 bases from V and 7 bases from J; junction bases left unmatched: 9. Germline V gene sequence: CDR1 LNHDA, CDR2 SQIVND (reference sequence). The CDR3 spans 15 residues. The CDR3, as DNA: TGTGCCAGTAGTCCGCGGACTAGCGGGAAGTTGGAGCAGTACTTC. It translates to CASSPRTSGKLEQYF.

CDR3 region: CASSTGTGRGYGYTF. The CDR3, as DNA: TGTGCCAGCAGCACTGGGACAGGGAGGGGGTATGGCTACACCTTC. The genes are TRBV13 and TRBJ1-2; 9 bases are shared with TRBD1. Germline V gives CDR1 PRHDT, CDR2 FYEKMQ (reference sequence). J gave up 5 bases and V 5 bases, and 9 bases lay outside the gene matches. This CDR3 is built from 15 residues.

The chain joins TRBV14 to TRBJ1-1; D remains ambiguous. CDR1 and CDR2 (germline): SGHDN, FVKESK. Trimming removed 6 bases at V and 1 base at J, with 9 bases between. The CDR3 is 13 residues long. The CDR3 here is CASREQQNTEAFF. The CDR3 bases are TGTGCCAGCAGAGAACAGCAGAACACTGAAGCTTTCTTT.

The genes are TRBV6-5 and TRBJ2-7, with D hard to call. This CDR3 comprises 13 residues. V lost 7 bases and J lost 4, with 14 bases in between. Per the germline V gene, CDR1 is MNHEY and CDR2 is SVGAGI. The CDR3 sequence: CASTHSSGYEQYF. In nucleotides, the CDR3 is TGTGCCAGCACTCACTCCTCCGGGTACGAGCAGTACTTC.

The chain recombines TRBV2 with TRBJ2-4; D may be TRBD2 (5 bases). The ends were cut back, 7 bases at V and 0 bases at J, with 10 bases in the middle. From germline, CDR1 is SNHLY and CDR2 FYNNEI. There are 14 residues in the CDR3. CDR3 DNA sequence: TGTGCCAGCAAAGAGCGGCTAGCCAAAAACATTCAGTACTTC. The encoded protein is CASKERLAKNIQYF.

The chain has TRBV27 and TRBJ1-1, with 7 nucleotides matching TRBD1. Per the germline V gene, CDR1 is MNHEY and CDR2 is SMNVEV (reference sequence). CDR3 length: 13 amino acids. Unmatched junction bases numbered 4, after V lost 8 bases and J lost 1 base. The CDR3: CASGGQANTEAFF. CDR3 in DNA: TGTGCCAGCGGCGGACAGGCGAACACTGAAGCTTTCTTT.

The chain uses TRBV7-9 and TRBJ1-4; 12 bases map to TRBD1. Germline-derived CDR1 and CDR2 are SEHNR and FQNEAQ (reference sequence). With 0 bases clipped from V and 14 bases from J, the junction kept 7 bases outside the gene matches. This CDR3 is 15 amino acids long. CDR3 in amino acids: CASSLAGTGGGMLFF. CDR3 bases: TGTGCCAGCAGCTTAGCCGGGACAGGGGGCGGTATGCTGTTTTTT.

The gene calls are TRBV19 and TRBJ2-5; 12 nucleotides align to TRBD2. Germline lookup yields CDR1 LNHDA and CDR2 SQIVND (reference sequence). Germline trimming cut 4 bases from V and 4 bases from J; bases unmatched to any gene: 7. The length of the CDR3 is 16 residues. The CDR3 loop is CASSTMTSGRVETQYF. Written as DNA, the CDR3 is TGTGCCAGTAGTACCATGACTAGCGGGAGAGTAGAGACCCAGTACTTC.

This sequence joins TRBV24-1 and TRBJ2-1, with TRBD2 identical over 8 bases. V lost 6 bases to trimming and J lost 5 bases; unmatched junction nucleotides: 8. Germline lookup yields CDR1 KGHDR and CDR2 SFDVKD. The CDR3 covers 15 residues. The CDR3 reads CATSWSGGFDNEQFF. CDR3 DNA sequence: TGTGCCACCAGTTGGAGCGGGGGCTTCGACAATGAGCAGTTCTTC.

The chain carries TRBV24-1 and TRBJ2-7; 11 nucleotides line up with TRBD1. The CDR3 extends over 13 amino acids. Germline V gene data show CDR1 as KGHDR and CDR2 as SFDVKD. V lost 7 bases to trimming and J lost 5 bases; unmatched junction nucleotides: 3. The chain's CDR3 is CATRDRGRDEQYF. The CDR3 DNA is TGTGCCACCAGGGACAGGGGGCGCGACGAGCAGTACTTC.

V is TRBV5-1 and J is TRBJ2-5, with 9 bases matching TRBD2. CDR3 length equals 14 residues. Germline trimming cut 6 bases from V and 2 bases from J; bases unmatched to any gene: 5. Germline-derived CDR1 and CDR2 are SGHRS and YFSETQ. For the CDR3, the DNA is TGCGCCAGCAATGGGCTAGCGGGACAAGAGACCCAGTACTTC. It encodes CASNGLAGQETQYF.

The rearrangement links TRBV11-2 to TRBJ1-1; 8 bases fit TRBD1. The CDR3 consists of 14 residues. The V segment lost 4 bases and the J segment 4 bases; nucleotides outside the gene matches: 5. CDR1 SGHAT and CDR2 FQNNGV come from the germline V gene. CDR3 DNA: TGTGCCAGCAGCTCCAGGGGGCGCGGCACTGAAGCTTTCTTT. As protein: CASSSRGRGTEAFF.

This chain links TRBV30 with TRBJ1-6, with a tentative D call TRBD1 (6 bases). This CDR3 is 16 amino acids long. V was pared by 0 bases and J by 7 bases, with 16 bases between. Germline assignment: CDR1 GTSNPN and CDR2 SVGIG (reference sequence). For the CDR3, the DNA is TGTGCCTGGAGTGTACATAACCCGGGGGGCAATTCACCCCTCCACTTT. It translates to CAWSVHNPGGNSPLHF.

This chain uses TRBV27 with TRBJ1-2, with D perhaps matching TRBD1 (6 bases). V was trimmed by 6 bases and J by 3 bases, leaving 14 bases between them. CDR1 MNHEY and CDR2 SMNVEV come from the germline V gene (reference sequence). CDR3 length: 14 residues. The CDR3 loop reads CASRRAGADYGYTF. CDR3 sequence (DNA): TGTGCCAGCAGGAGGGCGGGGGCGGACTATGGCTACACCTTC.